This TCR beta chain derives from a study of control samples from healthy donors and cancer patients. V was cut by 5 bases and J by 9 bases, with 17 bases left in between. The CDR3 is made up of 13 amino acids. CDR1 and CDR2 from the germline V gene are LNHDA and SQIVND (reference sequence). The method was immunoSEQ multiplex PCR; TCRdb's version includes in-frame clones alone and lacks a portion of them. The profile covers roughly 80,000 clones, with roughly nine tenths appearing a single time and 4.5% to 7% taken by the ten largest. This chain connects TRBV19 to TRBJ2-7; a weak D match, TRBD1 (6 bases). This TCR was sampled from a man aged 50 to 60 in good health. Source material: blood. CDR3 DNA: TGTGCCAGTAGTCCCCGGACAGTTTCCGCGCAGTACTTC. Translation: CASSPRTVSAQYF.